Presented here are 8 T cell receptor beta chains from one specimen sequenced in a study of CD8 T cells in Susac syndrome (dated by TCRdb to between 2019 and 2020). The method behind the library was the immunoSEQ multiplex PCR assay. RNA was extracted with the RNeasy kit and about 0.45 to 1 ug was reverse transcribed using random hexamers. The public sequencing data were trimmed at Q25 with fastp and processed into clonotypes with MiXCR by TCRdb, which kept only in-frame beta chains. Each CDR3 protein appears once, grouped with its most common genes and DNA. Within this sample are a few hundred thousand distinct CDR3 sequences, with roughly 96% of them counted one time only. The ten largest clones take up roughly 0.1% of the sample. The sequencing input was CD4+ T cells from PBMCs. Receptors were obtained from a human donor with multiple sclerosis.

V and J are TRBV10-3 and TRBJ2-5; 8 bases fit TRBD2. Trimming at V came to 3 bases and at J to 5 bases, leaving 11 bases not matched to a gene. This CDR3 contains 16 residues. The germline CDR1 and CDR2 sequences are ENHRY and SYGVKD. The chain's CDR3 is CAISDAGLAGRETQYF. CDR3 bases: TGTGCCATCAGTGACGCAGGACTAGCAGGTCGGGAGACCCAGTACTTC.

The chain employs TRBV29-1 and TRBJ1-1; 8 bases are shared with TRBD1. The V and J ends lost 6 bases and 3 bases, in that order; junction bases with no gene match: 9. CDR1 and CDR2 from the germline V gene are SQVTM and ANQGSEA. This CDR3 spans 14 amino acids. This CDR3 is CSVDPTGAHTEAFF. CDR3 DNA sequence: TGCAGCGTCGACCCGACAGGGGCCCACACTGAAGCTTTCTTT.

The V and J genes are TRBV13 and TRBJ1-1; 7 positions agree with TRBD1. V gave up 2 bases and J gave up 8 bases; unmatched junction bases: 8. The CDR3 has 14 residues. Germline-derived CDR1 and CDR2 are PRHDT and FYEKMQ (reference sequence). The CDR3 sequence: CASSLNRGKQEAFF. The CDR3 DNA reads TGTGCCAGCAGCTTAAACAGGGGAAAACAAGAAGCTTTCTTT.

J is TRBJ1-1 and V is TRBV27, with D tentatively TRBD1 (6 bases). V lost 6 bases to trimming and J lost 1 base, with 9 bases between them. CDR3 length: 13 amino acids. CDR1 MNHEY and CDR2 SMNVEV come from the germline V gene (reference sequence). The CDR3 nucleotides read TGTGCCAGCAGAAAACAGGGGAACACTGAAGCTTTCTTT. It codes for CASRKQGNTEAFF.

This chain joins TRBV2 and TRBJ2-7; no clear D. The CDR3 has 11 residues. The germline gives CDR1 SNHLY, CDR2 FYNNEI. The ends were cut back, 3 bases at V and 5 bases at J, with 5 bases in the middle. In DNA form, the CDR3 reads TGTGCCAGCAGTGAGAGGAACGAGCAGTACTTC. It translates to CASSERNEQYF.

The gene calls are TRBV2 and TRBJ2-1; tentatively, D is TRBD2 (6 bases). Trimming stripped 5 bases from V and 12 bases from J, with 17 bases between. CDR1 is SNHLY and CDR2 is FYNNEI in the germline V gene. The CDR3 has 13 amino acids. The DNA of the CDR3 is TGTGCCAGCAGTCAGGAGGGGTATGTGGGGCAGTTCTTC. Its protein is CASSQEGYVGQFF.

This sequence joins TRBV10-3 and TRBJ2-3, with 9 positions matching TRBD2. Unmatched junction bases numbered 10, after V lost 3 bases and J lost 6 bases. Germline V gene sequence: CDR1 ENHRY, CDR2 SYGVKD. This CDR3 has 16 residues. The CDR3 sequence is CAISDPRGRAGDTQYF. The CDR3 DNA follows: TGTGCCATCAGTGATCCCCGCGGGAGGGCGGGCGATACGCAGTATTTT.

V is TRBV29-1 and J is TRBJ2-5; the D gene is possibly TRBD2 (6 bases). Germline V lookup: CDR1 SQVTM, CDR2 ANQGSEA. The CDR3 is 13 residues long. Trimming shortened V by 7 bases and J by 4 bases, and 16 bases separated the two germline ends. The DNA for the CDR3 is TGCAGCGCCCGGGGGAGTGGGGGAGAGACCCAGTACTTC. Translation: CSARGSGGETQYF.